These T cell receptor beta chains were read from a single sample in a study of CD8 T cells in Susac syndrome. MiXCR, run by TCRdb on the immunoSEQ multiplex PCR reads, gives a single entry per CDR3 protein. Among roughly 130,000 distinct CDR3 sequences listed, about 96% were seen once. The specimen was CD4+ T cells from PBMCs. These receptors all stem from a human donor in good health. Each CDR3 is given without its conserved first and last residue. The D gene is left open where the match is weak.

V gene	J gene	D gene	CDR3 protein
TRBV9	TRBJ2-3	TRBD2	ASSEGLARGTDTQY
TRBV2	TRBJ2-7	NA	ASSRDGTYEQY
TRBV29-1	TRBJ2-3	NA	SADGGADTQY
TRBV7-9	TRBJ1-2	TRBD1	ASSPTPGGRGYT
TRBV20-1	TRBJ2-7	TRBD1	SARDRRQGSREQY
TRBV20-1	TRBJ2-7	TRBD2	SAMTSGINEQY
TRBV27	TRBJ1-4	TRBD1	ASTAGTGSNEKLF
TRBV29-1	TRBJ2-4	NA	SVGGRDNSNIQY
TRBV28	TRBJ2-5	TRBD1	ASRWDRVQETQY
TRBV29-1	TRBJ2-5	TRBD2	SVLRLAQETQY
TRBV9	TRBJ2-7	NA	ASNNGEYSYEQY
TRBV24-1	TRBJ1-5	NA	ATSMGNQPQH
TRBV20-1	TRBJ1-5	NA	SARSRDRGDQPQH
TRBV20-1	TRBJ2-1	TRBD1	SGRTGQGTNEQF
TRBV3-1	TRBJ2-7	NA	ASSQGGSLQQY
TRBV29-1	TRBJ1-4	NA	SVRHTTNEKLF
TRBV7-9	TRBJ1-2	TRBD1	ASSLAPGQGAANYGYT
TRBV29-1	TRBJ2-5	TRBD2	SGGGGTVAQY
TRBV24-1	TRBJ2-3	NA	ATSDIRGDRNTDTQY
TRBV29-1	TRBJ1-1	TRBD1	SSDRDRTEAF
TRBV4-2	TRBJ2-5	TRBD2	ASSPTGLAGERETQY
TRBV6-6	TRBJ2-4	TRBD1	ASTGQGQDIQY
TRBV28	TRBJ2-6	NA	ASSTAPNVLT
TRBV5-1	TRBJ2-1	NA	ASSELNEQF
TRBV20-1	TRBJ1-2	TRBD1	SAGQGESYGYT
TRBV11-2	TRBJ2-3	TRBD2	ASSVAGQSTDTQY
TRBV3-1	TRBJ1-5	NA	ASSPRHDGNQPQH